This T cell receptor beta chain comes out of a study of blood T cell repertoires in COVID-19. Germline-derived CDR1 and CDR2 are SGHAT and FQNNGV. CDR3 size: 13 residues. V was clipped by 0 bases and J by 9 bases; unmatched bases: 2. This clone was observed once. This table comes from immunoSEQ multiplex PCR, and its TCRdb copy is limited to in-frame clones, with some not included. The sample yields 250,000 to 350,000 clones, approximately 84% seen once. V usage is TRBV11-2 and J usage is TRBJ1-1; TRBD1 aligns across 9 bases. The material sequenced was peripheral blood. This receptor was taken from a human donor with COVID-19, enrolled during active disease. The donor label of this sample is uncertain. The CDR3 spells CASSLDTGGKAFF. For the CDR3, the DNA is TGTGCCAGCAGCTTAGATACAGGGGGCAAAGCTTTCTTT.